The entry that follows covers one T cell receptor (beta chain) sequence. Its antigen is not known. TCR alpha and TCR beta cDNA libraries carrying sample barcodes and UMIs were produced by 5'RACE using constant-segment primers. From the 5' RACE reads, TCRdb called clonotypes with MiXCR, one entry per CDR3 protein. The data hold about 500,000 distinct CDR3 sequences, with roughly 22% observed a single time. This specimen belongs to a study of T-cell memory formation after mild COVID-19. Whole-study results and caveats: Some SARS-CoV-2-responding clones were already detected in memory before infection.

Germline values: CDR1 LGHNA, CDR2 YSLEER. The CDR3 covers 14 residues. Trimming cost V 0 bases and J 5 bases; bases outside gene matches: 1. This TCR was recovered from an adult woman who had mild COVID-19 (a few samples of this study predate the infection). Cell type and time point are not known. The rearrangement joins TRBV4-3 to TRBJ2-1, with 7 positions matching TRBD2. The sample comprised PBMCs or a T cell subset sorted from them (not recorded which). The DNA for the CDR3 is TGCGCCAGCAGCCAAGAAAGCGGGAACAATGAGCAGTTCTTC. Residues: CASSQESGNNEQFF.